One T cell receptor beta chain is described in this entry. This record belongs to a study of shared clonotypes between healthy human individuals. Germline-derived CDR1 and CDR2 are MGHRA and YSYEKL. This CDR3 contains 14 residues. The V end lost 0 bases, the J end lost 7 bases, and 12 bases lay between the germline ends. Every subset's genomic DNA went evenly onto several immunoSEQ plates. The table came from immunoSEQ multiplex PCR; TCRdb's copy has only in-frame clones and leaves some out. Among about 960,000 clones listed, about three quarters were seen once. Splitting of CD4+ cells produced CD45RA+ naive and CD45RA-negative memory subsets.

The receptor's source is a man aged 18 to 29 in good health. The chain combines TRBV4-1 with TRBJ2-5; the D gene is possibly TRBD2 (5 bases). Sequenced input: memory CD4+ T cells sorted from blood. The sample's subset: CD45RA-negative fraction. This chain's CDR3 is CASSQEEGLGTQYF. In DNA, the CDR3 is TGCGCCAGCAGCCAAGAAGAGGGTCTGGGGACCCAGTACTTC.